Shown below are 2 T cell receptor beta chains from a single sample sequenced in a study of T cells in Graves' hyperthyroidism and ophthalmopathy. Authors of the study amplified TCR beta CDR3 regions from RNA transcripts. Carried out on the TCR CDR3, a first-round RT-PCR used the HTBI primer set. One entry per CDR3 protein results from TCRdb running MiXCR on the multiplex PCR reads. The sample gives around 500,000 distinct CDR3 sequences, roughly 16% of which show up once; approximately 32% is in the top ten. The material sequenced was blood. These receptors originate from a woman aged 25 to 45 with Graves' ophthalmopathy.

The table lists this clonotype with many counts. This rearrangement joins TRBV6-6 to TRBJ1-2; D remains ambiguous. V lost 0 bases to trimming and J lost 4 bases, with 6 bases between them. Germline V gene lookup returns CDR1 MNHNY and CDR2 SVGAGI (reference sequence). The CDR3 is 13 residues long. CDR3 DNA sequence: TGTGCCAGCAGTTACTCGCCTGGCTATGGCTACACCTTC. Amino acid sequence: CASSYSPGYGYTF.

The table lists this clonotype with a few counts. The chain combines TRBV20-1 with TRBJ2-7; TRBD2 might be the D (5 bases). The CDR3 has 15 amino acids. The germline V gene encodes CDR1 DFQATT and CDR2 SNEGSKA (reference sequence). Trimming removed 0 bases from V and 2 bases from J, with 14 bases in between. CDR3 sequence (DNA): TGCAGTGCTAGAGACCTCCGGGGTCAGGCCTACGAGCAGTACTTC. It yields the protein CSARDLRGQAYEQYF.